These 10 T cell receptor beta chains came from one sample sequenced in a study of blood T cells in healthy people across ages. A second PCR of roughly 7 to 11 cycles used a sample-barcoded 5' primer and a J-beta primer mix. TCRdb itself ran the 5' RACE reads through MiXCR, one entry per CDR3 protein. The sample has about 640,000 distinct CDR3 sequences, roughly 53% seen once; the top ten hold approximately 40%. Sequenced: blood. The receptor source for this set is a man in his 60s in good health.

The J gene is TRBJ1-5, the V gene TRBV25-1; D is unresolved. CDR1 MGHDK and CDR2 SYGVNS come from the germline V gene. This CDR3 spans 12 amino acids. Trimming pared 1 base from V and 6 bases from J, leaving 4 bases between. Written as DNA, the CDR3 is TGTGCCAGCAGTGAATTTGGTCAGCCCCAGCATTTT. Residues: CASSEFGQPQHF.

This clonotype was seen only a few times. This CDR3 reads CASAQGTDTQYF. CDR3 bases: TGTGCCTCAGCTCAGGGCACAGATACGCAGTATTTT. The rearrangement joins TRBV2 to TRBJ2-3; no firm D call. In germline, CDR1 is SNHLY, CDR2 FYNNEI. Trimming cost V 11 bases and J 1 base, with 10 bases left between them. This CDR3 comprises 12 residues.

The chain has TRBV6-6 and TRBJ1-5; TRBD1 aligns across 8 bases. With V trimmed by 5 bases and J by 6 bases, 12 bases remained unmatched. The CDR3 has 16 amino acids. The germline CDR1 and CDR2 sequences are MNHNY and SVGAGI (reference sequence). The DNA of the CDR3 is TGTGCCAGCAGTAAATCTTCCCGGACAGGGATTCAGCCCCAGCATTTT. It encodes CASSKSSRTGIQPQHF.

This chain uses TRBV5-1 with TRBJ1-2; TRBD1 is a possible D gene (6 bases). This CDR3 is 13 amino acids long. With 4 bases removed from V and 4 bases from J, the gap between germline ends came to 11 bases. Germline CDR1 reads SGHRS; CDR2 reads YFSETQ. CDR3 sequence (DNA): TGCGCCAGCAGCCCGGACAGCCCCTATGGCTACACCTTC. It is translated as CASSPDSPYGYTF.

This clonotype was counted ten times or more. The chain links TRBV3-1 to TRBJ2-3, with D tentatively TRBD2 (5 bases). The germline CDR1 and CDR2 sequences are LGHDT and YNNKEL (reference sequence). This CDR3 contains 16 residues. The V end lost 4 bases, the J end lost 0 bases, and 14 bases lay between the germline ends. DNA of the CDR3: TGTGCCAGCAGCCCGTACCGGGGTACTAGCACAGATACGCAGTATTTT. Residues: CASSPYRGTSTDTQYF.

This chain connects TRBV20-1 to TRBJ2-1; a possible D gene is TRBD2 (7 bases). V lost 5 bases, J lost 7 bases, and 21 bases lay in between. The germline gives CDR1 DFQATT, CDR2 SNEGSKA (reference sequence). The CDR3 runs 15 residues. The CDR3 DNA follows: TGCAGTGCTCCCCAGAGGGGGGGGGCCGGGAATGAGCAGTTCTTC. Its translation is CSAPQRGGAGNEQFF.

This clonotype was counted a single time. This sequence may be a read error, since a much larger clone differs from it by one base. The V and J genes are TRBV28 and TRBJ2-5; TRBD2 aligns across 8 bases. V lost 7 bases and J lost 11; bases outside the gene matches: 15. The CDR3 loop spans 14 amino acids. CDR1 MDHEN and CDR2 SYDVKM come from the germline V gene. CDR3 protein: CASTSGGAYNEQYF. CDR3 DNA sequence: TGTGCCAGCACCTCGGGGGGGGCTTACAATGAGCAGTACTTC.

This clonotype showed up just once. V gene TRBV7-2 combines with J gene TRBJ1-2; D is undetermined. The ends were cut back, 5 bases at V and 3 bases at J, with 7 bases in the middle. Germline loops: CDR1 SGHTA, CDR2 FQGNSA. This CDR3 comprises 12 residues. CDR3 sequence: CASSARDYGYTF. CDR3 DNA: TGTGCCAGCAGCGCCCGGGACTATGGCTACACCTTC.

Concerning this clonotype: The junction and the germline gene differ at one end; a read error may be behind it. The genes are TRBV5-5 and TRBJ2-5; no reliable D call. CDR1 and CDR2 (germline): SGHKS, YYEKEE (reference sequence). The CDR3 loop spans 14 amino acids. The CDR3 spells CASSSGWVQETQYF. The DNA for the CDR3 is TGCGCCAGCAGCTCCGGGTGGGTCCAAGAGACCCAGTACTTC.

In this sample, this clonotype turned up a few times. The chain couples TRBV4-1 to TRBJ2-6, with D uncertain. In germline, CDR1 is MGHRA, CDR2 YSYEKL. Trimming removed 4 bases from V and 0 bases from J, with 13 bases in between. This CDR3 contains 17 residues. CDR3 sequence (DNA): TGCGCCAGCAGCCTAGCCTCAGTGGGCTCTGGGGCCAACGTCCTGACTTTC. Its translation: CASSLASVGSGANVLTF.